This T cell receptor (beta chain) was obtained from a study of T-cell reconstitution after alpha-beta-depleted transplantation in children. After removal of 5 bases from V and 1 base from J, the junction contained 1 base not matched to a gene. CDR1 is MNHEY and CDR2 is SVGAGI in the germline V gene. The CDR3 is 15 amino acids. Unique molecular identifiers were incorporated during preparation of the TCRbeta library. TCRdb reanalysed the PCR reads using MiXCR and keeps one entry per CDR3 protein. The sample has 580,000 or so distinct CDR3 sequences; roughly 23% are singletons. This clonotype was found many times.

Sample: PBMCs, mostly from graft donor cells, taken 360 days after TCRalphabeta/CD19-depleted stem cell transplant. V usage is TRBV6-5 and J usage is TRBJ2-5; 13 nucleotides match TRBD2. This receptor was obtained from a boy under two years old who had a stem cell transplant for acute myeloid leukemia, so the T cells may come from the graft donor. The CDR3 sequence: CASSRLAGGQETQYF. In DNA form, the CDR3 reads TGTGCCAGCAGTCGACTAGCGGGAGGCCAAGAGACCCAGTACTTC.